This T cell receptor beta chain was found in a study of early T cells in non-severe SARS-CoV-2 infection (dated by TCRdb to about 2021). For the wider study: Bulk RNA from unsorted whole blood was used for TCR sequencing, so alpha and beta chains could not be paired.

This clonotype was seen only a few times. The antigen it binds to is not known. Base qualities were left out, and no much larger clone turns up one base away. On the study overall, not on this receptor specifically: VDJdb matching was skewed toward anti-spike CD8 responses, so virus-specific expansions were likely underestimated and private and CD4 specificities were missed.

Libraries were made using 5' RACE. Sequencing was performed on a NextSeq 500. The TCR library protocol attached unique molecular identifiers to individual cDNA molecules to correct for sequencing error and PCR bias. Both TCR alpha and beta chains were sequenced, and tight co-correlation was observed between alpha and beta sequence abundances in each sample. The authors processed their data as follows. Decombinator V4 was used to perform V gene, J gene and CDR3 annotation of TCR sequences. Expanded TCRs were defined as changing significantly between any two time points under a Poisson model with p below 0.0001. TCR abundances were normalised to the total number of TCRs sequenced in each sample and reported as counts per million. MAIT TCRs were defined by TRAV1-2 paired with TRAJ12, TRAJ20 or TRAJ33, and iNKT TCRs by TRAV10 paired with TRAJ18. VDJdb, accessed on 1 November 2021, was searched for TCRs annotated for CMV, EBV and SARS-CoV-2, and TCRs annotated for more than one antigen were excluded. The public reads were reanalyzed by TCRdb: fastp trimming at Q25, MiXCR alignment, in-frame beta chains only. Rows are unified per CDR3 protein, each entry keeping the most common DNA and genes. TCRdb's processing, not the study's, gives the V and J calls here. Within this sample are about 43,000 distinct CDR3 sequences, with about a tenth of them counted one time only. The leading ten clones occupy 9.7% of the sample.

The study was a case-control design nested within a healthcare worker cohort in London, UK, with weekly nasopharyngeal swab PCR tests and blood sampling. Healthcare workers were enrolled in the week of the UK lockdown, from 23 to 31 March 2020, and were followed every week for up to roughly 15 weeks. According to the germline V gene, CDR1 reads SGHTA and CDR2 reads FQGNSA. From its cysteine to its phenylalanine, the CDR3 spans 14 amino acids. Here the CDR3 DNA is all that survives: 42 bases in frame from base 1. V loses 4 bases of germline sequence and J loses 3 bases, and the interval between the two ends is 13 bases.

This receptor was taken from an adult who was a healthcare worker with PCR-confirmed SARS-CoV-2 infection or an uninfected control (not recorded which). Rearrangement joined TRBV7-2 to TRBJ2-7, and perhaps TRBD2 as D gene, on 5 matching bases. Sequencing was done on a sample of whole blood. The nucleotide sequence is TGTGCCAGCAGCTCCCCGAGACTAAGCTACGAGCAGTACTTC. This encodes CASSSPRLSYEQYF. Joined to the reference TRBV7-2 and TRBJ2-7 proteins, this CDR3 gives the full variable domain: GAGVSQSPSNKVTEKGKDVELRCDPISGHTALYWYRQSLGQGLEFLIYFQGNSAPDKSGLPSDRFSAERTGGSVSTLTIQRTQQEDSAVYLCASSSPRLSYEQYFGPGTRLTVT.